Below, 10 T cell receptor beta chains from the same sample are listed, as sequenced in a study of CD8+ T cells in alopecia areata. Treatment in this sample: oral pan-JAK inhibitor, 5-10 mg twice daily. Isolated RNA was reverse transcribed into cDNA used as the sequencing template. The assay was immunoSEQ multiplex PCR, and TCRdb's table has in-frame clones only and misses some. The sample carries approximately 190,000 clones, more than 45% recorded once. This specimen was CD4+ T cells sorted from blood, taken at week 24, from a patient treated with tofacitinib. The receptors shown here come from a human donor with alopecia areata.

Concerning this clone itself: Additional DNA sequences in this sample encode the identical CDR3. The chain uses TRBV9 and TRBJ2-3; D not resolved. Per germline, CDR1 SGDLS and CDR2 YYNGEE. The CDR3 spans 14 residues. Trimming stripped 0 bases from V and 0 bases from J, with 5 bases between. The DNA for the CDR3 is TGTGCCAGCAGCGTAGCCGGGAGCACAGATACGCAGTATTTT. Amino acid sequence: CASSVAGSTDTQYF.

This clone was observed a handful of times. This rearrangement joins TRBV7-2 to TRBJ1-1; D gene uncertain. Looked up from germline, CDR1 is SGHTA and CDR2 is FQGNSA. The CDR3 consists of 14 residues. With 1 base removed from V and 5 bases from J, the gap between germline ends came to 11 bases. The CDR3 DNA follows: TGTGCCAGCAGCTTAGTGGCAAGGGAGACTGAAGCTTTCTTT. This sequence encodes CASSLVARETEAFF. Full variable domain (remainder filled in from reference TRBV7-2 and TRBJ1-1): GAGVSQSPSNKVTEKGKDVELRCDPISGHTALYWYRQSLGQGLEFLIYFQGNSAPDKSGLPSDRFSAERTGGSVSTLTIQRTQQEDSAVYLCASSLVARETEAFFGQGTRLTVV.

CDR3: CAWSVPAGSLHEQYF. DNA for the CDR3: TGTGCCTGGAGTGTACCGGCAGGGAGTCTCCACGAGCAGTACTTC. The J gene is TRBJ2-7, the V gene TRBV30; either TRBD1 or TRBD2 may supply D (5 bases each). The CDR3 extends over 15 amino acids. With 0 bases removed from V and 5 bases from J, the gap between germline ends came to 17 bases. The germline V gene encodes CDR1 GTSNPN and CDR2 SVGIG (reference sequence).

This chain joins TRBV9 and TRBJ1-2; tentatively, D is TRBD1 (6 bases). The V and J ends lost 5 bases and 4 bases respectively, with 9 bases between them. This CDR3 has 12 residues. Germline V gene data show CDR1 as SGDLS and CDR2 as YYNGEE. Here the CDR3 reads CASSRDTYGYTF. DNA of the CDR3: TGTGCCAGCAGTCGGGACACCTATGGCTACACCTTC. Using reference TRBV9 and TRBJ1-2 for the parts outside the CDR3, the full variable domain is DSGVTQTPKHLITATGQRVTLRCSPRSGDLSVYWYQQSLDQGLQFLIQYYNGEERAKGNILERFSAQQFPDLHSELNLSSLELGDSALYFCASSRDTYGYTFGSGTRLTVV.

The rearrangement uses TRBV7-2 and TRBJ2-7; D gene ambiguous. The CDR3 spans 12 residues. Trimming removed 0 bases from V and 5 bases from J, with 5 bases in between. CDR1 SGHTA and CDR2 FQGNSA come from the germline V gene. CDR3 bases: TGTGCCAGCAGCTTAGCGAGTCACGAGCAGTACTTC. It codes for CASSLASHEQYF.

This chain links TRBV30 with TRBJ2-1; 9 positions agree with TRBD2. The V gene end was trimmed by 5 bases and the J gene end by 10 bases; junction bases not matched to a gene: 15. The CDR3 is made up of 15 amino acids. Germline-derived CDR1 and CDR2 are GTSNPN and SVGIG (reference sequence). This CDR3 reads CAWSGVAGGPSEQFF. The CDR3 DNA sequence: TGTGCCTGGTCAGGGGTGGCGGGAGGGCCATCCGAGCAGTTCTTC. Full variable domain (rest looked up from reference TRBV30 and TRBJ2-1): SQTIHQWPATLVQPVGSPLSLECTVEGTSNPNLYWYRQAAGRGLQLLFYSVGIGQISSEVPQNLSASRPQDRQFILSSKKLLLSDSGFYLCAWSGVAGGPSEQFFGPGTRLTVL.

The chain joins TRBV7-9 to TRBJ1-2; no definite D call. The CDR3 contains 15 residues. In germline, CDR1 is SEHNR, CDR2 FQNEAQ (reference sequence). The germline V and J ends were trimmed by 7 bases and 5 bases, with 20 bases remaining between them. The CDR3 is CASNYLGEGGYGYTF. DNA for the CDR3: TGTGCCAGCAACTACCTGGGTGAAGGTGGTTATGGCTACACCTTC.

This clone was detected only once. The chain couples TRBV5-1 to TRBJ2-7; 9 bases are shared with TRBD1. This CDR3 contains 14 residues. Germline trimming cut 4 bases from V and 5 bases from J; bases unmatched to any gene: 7. CDR1 and CDR2 (germline): SGHRS, YFSETQ. The CDR3 here is CASSLGTGRNEQYF. CDR3 DNA sequence: TGCGCCAGCAGCCTGGGGACAGGGAGAAACGAGCAGTACTTC.

This clone was recorded only once. The rearrangement joins TRBV5-4 to TRBJ1-2; 8 bases line up with TRBD1. From germline, CDR1 is SGHNT and CDR2 YYREEE (reference sequence). CDR3 length: 14 amino acids. With V trimmed by 1 base and J by 4 bases, 3 bases remained unmatched. Written as DNA, the CDR3 is TGTGCCAGCAGCTTGTGGGGGACAGGCTATGGCTACACCTTC. The encoded protein is CASSLWGTGYGYTF.

The gene calls are TRBV29-1 and TRBJ2-5; unclear D gene. The germline V and J ends were trimmed by 3 bases and 5 bases, with 16 bases remaining between them. The germline gives CDR1 SQVTM, CDR2 ANQGSEA. This CDR3 has 14 residues. This CDR3 reads CSVDRGGRPETQYF. The CDR3 region has the DNA TGCAGCGTTGACCGTGGCGGCAGGCCGGAGACCCAGTACTTC.